The subject of this entry is one TCR beta chain. After constant-region reverse-primer amplification, full-length variable regions underwent semi-nested PCR with Nested Universal Primer A. Each CDR3 protein is one row after TCRdb ran MiXCR on the 5' RACE reads. The table has roughly 50,000 distinct CDR3 sequences, around 26% seen once. Trimming removed 3 bases from V and 3 bases from J; junction bases left unmatched: 5. Germline CDR1 reads SNHLY; CDR2 reads FYNNEI. This CDR3 is 15 amino acids long. The chain couples TRBV2 to TRBJ2-1; 7 nucleotides agree with TRBD2. The receptor was isolated from a female donor with breast cancer. Sequenced input: tumor-infiltrating naive CD4+ T cells sorted from the breast tumor. The subset denotes: naive CD4+ T cells, CD4+CD45RA+CD25-. The CDR3 DNA is TGTGCCAGCAGTGATATGCTAGCGGACTACAATGAGCAGTTCTTC. It translates to CASSDMLADYNEQFF. The full variable domain, rest sourced from reference TRBV2 and TRBJ2-1, is EPEVTQTPSHQVTQMGQEVILRCVPISNHLYFYWYRQILGQKVEFLVSFYNNEISEKSEIFDDQFSVERPDGSNFTLKIRSTKLEDSAMYFCASSDMLADYNEQFFGPGTRLTVL.